This T cell receptor (beta chain) derives from a study of Graves' ophthalmopathy and Graves' hyperthyroidism. Findings of the study overall: A 13-signature model separated ophthalmopathy from stable hyperthyroidism, reaching around 88% sensitivity and roughly 82% specificity cross-validated.

TCR beta CDR3 regions were amplified from RNA transcripts. Second-round multiplex PCR came after a first-round RT-PCR that employed HTBI primers. TCRdb re-analysed the multiplex PCR reads in MiXCR, keeping a single row per CDR3 protein. The data hold approximately 160,000 distinct CDR3 sequences, with 35% to 50% observed a single time. This clonotype was seen ten or more times. What it recognizes is unknown. V was trimmed by 5 bases and J by 7 bases, leaving 9 bases between them. The CDR3 has 12 amino acids. The chain carries TRBV12-3 or TRBV12-4 and TRBJ1-5; the D is unclear. This receptor was identified in a man aged 25 to 40 with Graves' ophthalmopathy. The sample consisted of peripheral blood. Here the CDR3 DNA reads TGTGCCAGCAGTAAGGCACGGCAGCCCCAGCATTTT. Its protein is CASSKARQPQHF.